This TCR beta chain was identified in a study of T cell responses to AZD1222 COVID-19 vaccine. Points from the study as a whole: Spike-specific TCR breadth rose after two AZD1222 doses, and depth rose as well. The repertoires were collected only after the peak T cell response. Females made up more of the donors, who were largely white British, and clonal diversity may have come out too low.

For this clone: What it recognizes is unknown.

Data came from immunoSEQ multiplex PCR; TCRdb stores just in-frame clones and leaves some out. In the table there are 150,000 to 200,000 clones, about 89% of which are singletons. CDR3 length equals 14 residues. CDR1 SGHAT and CDR2 FQNNGV come from the germline V gene. V gave up 0 bases and J gave up 2 bases, with 6 bases separating them. The chain combines TRBV11-2 with TRBJ2-3; the D is unclear. The sequence derives from an adult who received the AZD1222 COVID-19 vaccine. This material consisted of peripheral blood, taken 28 days after the second AZD1222 dose. The CDR3 coding sequence is TGTGCCAGCAGCTTAGATAGTTACACAGATACGCAGTATTTT. It specifies CASSLDSYTDTQYF.